The 5 T cell receptor beta chains below were found in one sample sequenced in a study of cytomegalovirus exposure and HLA in healthy donors (dated by TCRdb to between 2016 and 2019). The library was made by the immunoSEQ multiplex PCR assay. A mixture of 60 forward primers for TCR Vbeta segments and 13 reverse primers for TCR Jbeta segments was used in the multiplex PCR. TCRdb limited this immuneACCESS table to in-frame rearrangements with V and J called. A share of clones is missing; checked studies link under half to unresolved V genes, and the rest is unexplained. This sample is represented by around 140,000 clones; about three quarters of them were singletons. The ten largest clones represent roughly 4.3% of the sample. Sequenced material: PBMCs. These TCRs come from a male donor in good health and CMV-seronegative.

This chain connects TRBV15 to TRBJ2-7, with D possibly TRBD2 on 5 matching bases. V lost 2 bases, J lost 7 bases, and 15 bases lay in between. Germline V gene lookup returns CDR1 LNHNV and CDR2 YYDKDF (reference sequence). The CDR3 has 14 residues. This CDR3 reads CATSRLAPGGEQYF. CDR3 coding DNA: TGTGCCACCAGCAGATTAGCGCCAGGAGGAGAGCAGTACTTC.

This clone was counted a few times. The chain uses TRBV7-3 and TRBJ1-1; D is undetermined. Trimming removed 4 bases at V and 6 bases at J, with 12 bases between. Germline V gene lookup returns CDR1 SGHTA and CDR2 FQGTGA. The CDR3 has 13 residues. CDR3 residues: CASSSTSDSEAFF. The CDR3 DNA follows: TGTGCCAGCAGCTCGACCTCGGACTCTGAAGCTTTCTTT.

This rearrangement joins TRBV7-9 to TRBJ1-1; D uncertain. The CDR3 covers 14 residues. CDR1 SEHNR and CDR2 FQNEAQ come from the germline V gene (reference sequence). V was shortened by 7 bases and J by 1 base, with 13 bases between the two germline ends. The CDR3 coding sequence is TGTGCCAGCACCGGCGGGTTAAGGAACACTGAAGCTTTCTTT. This sequence encodes CASTGGLRNTEAFF.

This chain uses TRBV9 with TRBJ1-3; 9 nucleotides match TRBD1. Germline V gene sequence: CDR1 SGDLS, CDR2 YYNGEE. This CDR3 has 15 residues. V dropped 3 bases and J dropped 2; count of bases not matched to a gene: 3. The CDR3, as DNA: TGTGCCAGCAGCGCTAGGACAGGGGCTGGAAACACCATATATTTT. It yields the protein CASSARTGAGNTIYF.

This chain joins TRBV27 and TRBJ2-5; D possibly corresponds to TRBD1 (5 bases). Germline assignment: CDR1 MNHEY and CDR2 SMNVEV (reference sequence). Trimming cost V 6 bases and J 2 bases, with 22 bases left between them. The CDR3 covers 17 residues. The CDR3 reads CASRGHGLQGVQETQYF. For the CDR3, the DNA is TGTGCCAGCAGAGGCCACGGGCTTCAGGGTGTACAAGAGACCCAGTACTTC.